This paragraph reports one T cell receptor beta chain. The length of the CDR3 is 18 residues. The germline V and J ends were trimmed by 0 bases and 2 bases, with 19 bases remaining between them. Germline CDR1 reads LGHDT; CDR2 reads YNNKEL (reference sequence). Authors' data handling: For nucleated cells, counts were estimated from reference gene primer amplification. Sequencing used immunoSEQ multiplex PCR; TCRdb keeps in-frame clones, though not all of them. D and trimming come from the DNA, and the V and J calls and clone size come from that table. The profile shows roughly 200,000 clones, 86% of them singletons. These data come from a study of blood T cell repertoires in COVID-19. The wider study: Sample material is recorded as cDNA or gDNA derived from T cells, B-cell-depleted T cells, or PBMCs.

This receptor was identified in a man between 40 and 49 years old with acute COVID-19. The V and J genes are TRBV3-1 (or the pseudogene TRBV3-2) and TRBJ1-1, with D uncertain. Sequenced: PBMCs or T cells enriched from blood (not recorded which). CDR3 residues: CASSQDPPGIGLNTEAFF. The CDR3 DNA sequence: TGTGCCAGCAGCCAAGATCCGCCGGGAATTGGGTTAAACACTGAAGCTTTCTTT.